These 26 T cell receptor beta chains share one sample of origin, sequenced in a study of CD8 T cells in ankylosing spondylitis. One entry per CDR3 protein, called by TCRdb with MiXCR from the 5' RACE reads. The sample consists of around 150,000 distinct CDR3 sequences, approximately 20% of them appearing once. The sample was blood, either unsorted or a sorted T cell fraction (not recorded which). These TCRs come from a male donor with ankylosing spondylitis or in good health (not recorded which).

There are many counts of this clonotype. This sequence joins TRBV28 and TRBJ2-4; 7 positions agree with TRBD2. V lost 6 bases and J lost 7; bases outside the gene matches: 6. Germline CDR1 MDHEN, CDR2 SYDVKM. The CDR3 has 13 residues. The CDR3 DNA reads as TGTGCCAGCAGACCCTGGGAGGGCAACATTCAGTACTTC. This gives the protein CASRPWEGNIQYF.

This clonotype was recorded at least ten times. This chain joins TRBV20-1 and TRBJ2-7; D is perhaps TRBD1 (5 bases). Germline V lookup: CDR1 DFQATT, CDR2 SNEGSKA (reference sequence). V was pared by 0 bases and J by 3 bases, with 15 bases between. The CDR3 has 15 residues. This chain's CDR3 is CSARDLEQAIYEQYF. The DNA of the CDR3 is TGCAGTGCTAGAGATCTCGAACAGGCGATCTACGAGCAGTACTTC.

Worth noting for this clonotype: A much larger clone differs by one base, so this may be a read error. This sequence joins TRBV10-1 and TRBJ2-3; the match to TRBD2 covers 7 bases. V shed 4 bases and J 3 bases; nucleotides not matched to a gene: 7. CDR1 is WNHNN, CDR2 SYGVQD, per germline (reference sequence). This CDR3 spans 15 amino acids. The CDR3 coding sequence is TGCGCCAGCAGTGCGTCTGGCGGGAGAACAGATACGCAGTATTTT. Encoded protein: CASSASGGRTDTQYF.

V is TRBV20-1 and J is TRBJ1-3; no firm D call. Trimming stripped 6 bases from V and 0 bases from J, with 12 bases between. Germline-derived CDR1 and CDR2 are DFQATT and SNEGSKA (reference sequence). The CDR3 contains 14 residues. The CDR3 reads CSAADPSSGNTIYF. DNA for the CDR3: TGCAGTGCCGCCGACCCAAGCTCTGGAAACACCATATATTTT.

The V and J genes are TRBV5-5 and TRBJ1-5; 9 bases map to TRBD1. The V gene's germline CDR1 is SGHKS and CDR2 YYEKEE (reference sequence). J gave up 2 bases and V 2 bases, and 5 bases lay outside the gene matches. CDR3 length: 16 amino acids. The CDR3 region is CASSFTGGGGNQPQHF. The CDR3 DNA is TGTGCCAGCAGCTTTACAGGGGGCGGGGGCAATCAGCCCCAGCATTTT.

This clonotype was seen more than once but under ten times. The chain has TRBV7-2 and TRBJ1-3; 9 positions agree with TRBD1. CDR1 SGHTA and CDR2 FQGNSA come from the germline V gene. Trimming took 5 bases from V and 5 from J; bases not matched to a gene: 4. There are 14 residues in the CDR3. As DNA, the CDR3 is TGTGCCAGCAGCCTCGGGACAGGGAGAAACACCATATATTTT. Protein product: CASSLGTGRNTIYF. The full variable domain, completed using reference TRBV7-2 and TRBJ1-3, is GAGVSQSPSNKVTEKGKDVELRCDPISGHTALYWYRQSLGQGLEFLIYFQGNSAPDKSGLPSDRFSAERTGGSVSTLTIQRTQQEDSAVYLCASSLGTGRNTIYFGEGSWLTVV.

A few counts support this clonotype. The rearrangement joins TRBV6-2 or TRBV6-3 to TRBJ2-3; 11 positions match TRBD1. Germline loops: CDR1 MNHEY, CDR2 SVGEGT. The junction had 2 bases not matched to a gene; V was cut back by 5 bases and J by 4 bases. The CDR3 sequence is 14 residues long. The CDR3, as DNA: TGTGCCAGCAGTGGACAGGGGGCCTCAGATACGCAGTATTTT. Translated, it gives CASSGQGASDTQYF.

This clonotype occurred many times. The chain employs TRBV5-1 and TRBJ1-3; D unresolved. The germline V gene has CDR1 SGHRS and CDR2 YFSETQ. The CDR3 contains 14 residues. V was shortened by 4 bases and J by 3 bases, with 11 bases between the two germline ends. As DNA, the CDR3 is TGCGCCAGCAGCCTACCCGGGGATGGAAACACCATATATTTT. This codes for CASSLPGDGNTIYF.

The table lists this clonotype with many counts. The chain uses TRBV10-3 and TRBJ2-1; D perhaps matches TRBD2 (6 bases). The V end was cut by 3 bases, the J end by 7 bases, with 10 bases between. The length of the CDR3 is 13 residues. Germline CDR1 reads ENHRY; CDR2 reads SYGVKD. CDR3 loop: CAISENGRNEQFF. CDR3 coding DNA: TGTGCCATCAGTGAAAACGGGAGAAATGAGCAGTTCTTC.

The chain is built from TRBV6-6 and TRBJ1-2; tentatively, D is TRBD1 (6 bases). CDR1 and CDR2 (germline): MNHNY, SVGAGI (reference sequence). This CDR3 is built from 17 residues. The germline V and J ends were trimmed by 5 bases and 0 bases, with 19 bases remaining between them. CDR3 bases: TGTGCCAGCAGTCCTACCGGGGGCGTGACGACTAACTATGGCTACACCTTC. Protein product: CASSPTGGVTTNYGYTF.

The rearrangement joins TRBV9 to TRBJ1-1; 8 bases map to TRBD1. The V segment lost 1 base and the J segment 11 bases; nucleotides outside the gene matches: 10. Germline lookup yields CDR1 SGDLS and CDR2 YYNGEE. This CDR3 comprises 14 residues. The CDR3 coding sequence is TGTGCCAGCAGCGTATTTGTGCAGGGGGCATCGGCTTTCTTT. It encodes CASSVFVQGASAFF.

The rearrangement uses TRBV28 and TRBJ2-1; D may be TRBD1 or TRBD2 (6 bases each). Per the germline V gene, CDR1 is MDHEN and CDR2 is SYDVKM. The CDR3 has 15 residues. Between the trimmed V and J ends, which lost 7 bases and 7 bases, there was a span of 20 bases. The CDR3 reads CASNPARGGSNEQFF. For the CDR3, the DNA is TGTGCCAGCAACCCAGCTAGAGGGGGGTCGAATGAGCAGTTCTTC.

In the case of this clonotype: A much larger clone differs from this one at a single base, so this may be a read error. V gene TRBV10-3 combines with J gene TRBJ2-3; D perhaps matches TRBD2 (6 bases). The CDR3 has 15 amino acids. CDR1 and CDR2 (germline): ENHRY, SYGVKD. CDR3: CATSEASARGDTQYF. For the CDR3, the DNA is TGTGCCACCAGTGAGGCTAGCGCTAGGGGCGATACGCAGTATTTT.

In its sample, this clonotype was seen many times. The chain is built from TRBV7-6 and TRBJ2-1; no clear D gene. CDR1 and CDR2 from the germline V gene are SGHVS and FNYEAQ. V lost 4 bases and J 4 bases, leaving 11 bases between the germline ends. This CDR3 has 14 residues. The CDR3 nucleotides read TGTGCCAGCAGCTACCGGACGGGTTACAATGAGCAGTTCTTC. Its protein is CASSYRTGYNEQFF.

The DNA for the CDR3 is TGTGCTAGTGCAAAGGGACAGGGGTTCTACAATGAGCAGTTCTTC. Amino acid sequence: CASAKGQGFYNEQFF. The chain couples TRBV12-5 to TRBJ2-1; 10 bases map to TRBD1. The CDR3 runs to 15 residues. The V and J ends lost 7 bases and 3 bases, in that order; junction bases with no gene match: 6. The germline gives CDR1 LGHNT, CDR2 FRNRAP. Together with reference TRBV12-5 and TRBJ2-1, the CDR3 gives the full variable domain: DARVTQTPRHKVTEMGQEVTMRCQPILGHNTVFWYRQTMMQGLELLAYFRNRAPLDDSGMPKDRFSAEMPDATLATLKIQPSEPRDSAVYFCASAKGQGFYNEQFFGPGTRLTVL.

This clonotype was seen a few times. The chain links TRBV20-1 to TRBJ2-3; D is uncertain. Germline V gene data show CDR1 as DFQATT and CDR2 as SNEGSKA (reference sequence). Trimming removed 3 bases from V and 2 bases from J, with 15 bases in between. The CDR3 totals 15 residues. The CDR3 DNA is TGCAGTGCTAGGGACCTCCAGCAGGTCACAGATACGCAGTATTTT. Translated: CSARDLQQVTDTQYF.

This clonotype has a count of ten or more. CDR3 sequence reads: CASMGLGVYNEQFF. The DNA for the CDR3 is TGTGCCAGCATGGGTCTCGGGGTTTACAATGAGCAGTTCTTC. This chain connects TRBV12-3 or TRBV12-4 to TRBJ2-1, with D maybe TRBD2 (5 bases). CDR3 length equals 14 residues. V was trimmed by 7 bases and J by 4 bases, leaving 14 bases between them.

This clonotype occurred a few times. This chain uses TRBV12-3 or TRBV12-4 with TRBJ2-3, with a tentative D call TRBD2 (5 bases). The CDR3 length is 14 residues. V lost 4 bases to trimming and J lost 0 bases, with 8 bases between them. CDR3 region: CASSYQRSTDTQYF. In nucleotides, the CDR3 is TGTGCCAGCAGTTACCAGCGGAGCACAGATACGCAGTATTTT.

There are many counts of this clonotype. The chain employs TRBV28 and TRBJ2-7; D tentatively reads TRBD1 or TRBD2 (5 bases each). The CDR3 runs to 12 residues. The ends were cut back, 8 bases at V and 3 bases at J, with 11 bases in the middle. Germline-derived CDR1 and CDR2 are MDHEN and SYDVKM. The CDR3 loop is CASRDALYEQYF. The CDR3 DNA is TGTGCCAGCCGGGACGCCCTCTACGAGCAGTACTTC.

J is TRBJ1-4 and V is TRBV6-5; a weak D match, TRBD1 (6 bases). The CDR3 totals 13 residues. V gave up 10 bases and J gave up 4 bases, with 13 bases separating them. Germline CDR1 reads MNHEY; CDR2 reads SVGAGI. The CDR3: CATEDRVNEKLFF. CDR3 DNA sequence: TGTGCCACCGAGGACAGAGTTAATGAAAAACTGTTTTTT.

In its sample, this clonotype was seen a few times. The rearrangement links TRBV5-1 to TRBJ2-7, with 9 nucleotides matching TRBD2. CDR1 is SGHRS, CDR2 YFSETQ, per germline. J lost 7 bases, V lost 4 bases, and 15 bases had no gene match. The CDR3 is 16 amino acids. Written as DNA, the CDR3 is TGCGCCAGCAGCCCCTCGGCTAGCGGGATCCCAAGAGAGCAGTACTTC. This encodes CASSPSASGIPREQYF.

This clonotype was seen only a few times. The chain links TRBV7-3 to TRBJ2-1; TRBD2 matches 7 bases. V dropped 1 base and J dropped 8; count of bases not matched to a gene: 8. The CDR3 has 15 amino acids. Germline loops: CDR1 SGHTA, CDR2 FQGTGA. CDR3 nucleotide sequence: TGTGCCAGCAGCTTAAATAGCGGGTTTTTGGATGAGCAGTTCTTC. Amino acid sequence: CASSLNSGFLDEQFF.

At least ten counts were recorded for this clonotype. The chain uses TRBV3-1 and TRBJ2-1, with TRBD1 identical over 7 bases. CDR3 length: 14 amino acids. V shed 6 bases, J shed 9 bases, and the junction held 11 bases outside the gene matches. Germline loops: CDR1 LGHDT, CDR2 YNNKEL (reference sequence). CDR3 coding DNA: TGTGCCAGCAGAAGCGGTCAGGGGGTAGGTGAGCAGTTCTTC. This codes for CASRSGQGVGEQFF.

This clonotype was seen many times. The CDR3 nucleotides are TGTGCCAGCAGCTTCCTTACCGGGACAGGGATCCACGAGCAGTACTTC. Translation: CASSFLTGTGIHEQYF. The chain is built from TRBV11-2 and TRBJ2-7, with 9 bases identical to TRBD1. Germline CDR1 SGHAT, CDR2 FQNNGV. The CDR3 totals 16 residues. V gave up 3 bases and J gave up 5 bases; unmatched junction bases: 11. Based on the CDR3 plus reference TRBV11-2 and TRBJ2-7, the full variable domain is EAGVAQSPRYKIIEKRQSVAFWCNPISGHATLYWYQQILGQGPKLLIQFQNNGVVDDSQLPKDRFSAERLKGVDSTLKIQPAKLEDSAVYLCASSFLTGTGIHEQYFGPGTRLTVT.

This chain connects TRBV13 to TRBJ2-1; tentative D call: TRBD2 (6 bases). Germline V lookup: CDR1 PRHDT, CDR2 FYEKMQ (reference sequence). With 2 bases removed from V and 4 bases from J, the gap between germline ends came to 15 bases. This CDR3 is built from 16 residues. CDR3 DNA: TGTGCCAGCAGCTTAACGTGGAGGGAAGTATACAATGAGCAGTTCTTC. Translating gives CASSLTWREVYNEQFF. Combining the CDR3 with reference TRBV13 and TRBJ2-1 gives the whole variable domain AAGVIQSPRHLIKEKRETATLKCYPIPRHDTVYWYQQGPGQDPQFLISFYEKMQSDKGSIPDRFSAQQFSDYHSELNMSSLELGDSALYFCASSLTWREVYNEQFFGPGTRLTVL.

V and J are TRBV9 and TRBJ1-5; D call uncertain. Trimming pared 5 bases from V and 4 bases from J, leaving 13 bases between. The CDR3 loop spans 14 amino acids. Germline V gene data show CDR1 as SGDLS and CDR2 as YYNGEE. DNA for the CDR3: TGTGCCAGCAGTCCAGGACCAACTAATCAGCCCCAGCATTTT. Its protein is CASSPGPTNQPQHF.